Listed here are 9 T cell receptor beta chains from one sample, sequenced in a study of cytomegalovirus exposure and HLA in healthy donors. Primers included in the PCR were 60 Vbeta and 13 Jbeta primers. Repertoires were generated with immunoSEQ multiplex PCR, while TCRdb's copy carries only in-frame clones and drops some. The repertoire includes some 120,000 clones, about four fifths of them detected once, and under 2% sits in the top ten. Material for sequencing was PBMCs. Receptors originate from a man younger than 35 in good health and CMV-seronegative.

This clone has a single count. CDR3 sequence (DNA): TGTGCCAGCAGCTTGTCGACAGTCATGGTTGAGCAGTACTTC. This encodes CASSLSTVMVEQYF. J is TRBJ2-5 and V is TRBV5-6; weak D call: TRBD1 (5 bases). The germline V and J ends were trimmed by 1 base and 11 bases, with 18 bases remaining between them. Per the germline V gene, CDR1 is SGHDT and CDR2 is YYEEEE. This CDR3 is built from 14 residues. Full variable domain (remainder filled in from reference TRBV5-6 and TRBJ2-5): DAGVTQSPTHLIKTRGQQVTLRCSPKSGHDTVSWYQQALGQGPQFIFQYYEEEERQRGNFPDRFSGHQFPNYSSELNVNALLLGDSALYLCASSLSTVMVEQYFGPGTRLLVL.

J is TRBJ2-5 and V is TRBV5-1; 8 bases line up with TRBD2. There are 15 residues in the CDR3. From germline, CDR1 is SGHRS and CDR2 YFSETQ. The ends lost 4 bases at V and 1 base at J; junction bases unmatched: 6. The CDR3 loop reads CASSPLRGGQETQYF. The DNA for the CDR3 is TGCGCCAGCAGCCCTCTCCGGGGGGGCCAAGAGACCCAGTACTTC.

The rearrangement joins TRBV5-1 to TRBJ1-2; 10 bases align to TRBD1. CDR1 is SGHRS and CDR2 is YFSETQ in the germline V gene. This CDR3 spans 14 amino acids. Losses at the gene ends were 3 bases for V and 8 bases for J; bases not matched to a gene: 7. CDR3 residues: CASSWTGTGDGYTF. CDR3 DNA: TGCGCCAGCAGCTGGACCGGGACAGGGGACGGCTACACCTTC.

V gene TRBV7-2 combines with J gene TRBJ2-3; D remains unclear. The V end was cut by 5 bases, the J end by 2 bases, with 11 bases between. Germline V lookup: CDR1 SGHTA, CDR2 FQGNSA. CDR3 length: 14 residues. The CDR3 DNA is TGTGCCAGCAGCACCACTGGTATCACAGATACGCAGTATTTT. Translated: CASSTTGITDTQYF.

This sequence joins TRBV5-6 and TRBJ1-2, with 8 bases fitting TRBD1. The CDR3 is 14 residues long. Germline V CDR1 and CDR2: SGHDT, YYEEEE. Trimming cost V 3 bases and J 7 bases; bases outside gene matches: 8. The CDR3 coding sequence is TGTGCCAGCAGCTCGCCGACAGGGGCGAGTGGCTACACCTTC. Encoded protein: CASSSPTGASGYTF.

V is TRBV11-2 and J is TRBJ2-5, with 16 bases identical to TRBD2. The CDR3 spans 19 residues. Per germline, CDR1 SGHAT and CDR2 FQNNGV. Trimming at V came to 6 bases and at J to 5 bases, leaving 15 bases not matched to a gene. CDR3 amino acids: CASRRTMGLAGGPRETQYF. In DNA form, the CDR3 reads TGTGCCAGCAGACGTACAATGGGACTAGCGGGGGGGCCGCGGGAGACCCAGTACTTC.

In this sample, this clone turned up once. V is TRBV7-2 and J is TRBJ1-5; possibly TRBD1 for D (5 bases). There are 15 residues in the CDR3. Trimming removed 5 bases at V and 5 bases at J, with 16 bases between. The V gene's germline CDR1 is SGHTA and CDR2 FQGNSA. The chain's CDR3 is CASSPRSGRDQPQHF. CDR3 coding DNA: TGTGCCAGCAGCCCCCGTTCGGGCAGGGATCAGCCCCAGCATTTT.

J is TRBJ2-7 and V is TRBV6-5; 7 bases fit TRBD2. The CDR3 is made up of 13 amino acids. Trimming took 5 bases from V and 8 from J; bases not matched to a gene: 9. Germline CDR1 MNHEY, CDR2 SVGAGI. The CDR3 nucleotides are TGTGCCAGCAGTGCCGGACTAGTCTTCCAGCAGTACTTC. This encodes CASSAGLVFQQYF.

V is TRBV12-5 and J is TRBJ1-2; TRBD1 agrees at 7 bases. The CDR3 totals 15 residues. J was trimmed by 5 bases and V by 3 bases; bases with no gene match: 9. Germline V gene lookup returns CDR1 LGHNT and CDR2 FRNRAP. This chain's CDR3 is CASGFLSRTGYGYTF. CDR3 in DNA: TGTGCTAGTGGTTTTCTAAGCCGGACAGGTTATGGCTACACCTTC.